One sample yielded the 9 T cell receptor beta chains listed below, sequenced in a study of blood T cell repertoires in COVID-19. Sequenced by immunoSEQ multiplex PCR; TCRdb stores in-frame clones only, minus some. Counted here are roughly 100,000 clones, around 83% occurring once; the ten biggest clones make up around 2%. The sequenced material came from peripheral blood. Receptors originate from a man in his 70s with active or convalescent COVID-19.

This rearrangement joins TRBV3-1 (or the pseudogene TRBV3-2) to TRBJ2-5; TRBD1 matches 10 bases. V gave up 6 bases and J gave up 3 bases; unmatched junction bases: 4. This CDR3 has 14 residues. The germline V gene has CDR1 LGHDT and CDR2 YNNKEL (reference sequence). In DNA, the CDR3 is TGTGCCAGCAGTTCCGGGACAGGGGAAGAGACCCAGTACTTC. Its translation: CASSSGTGEETQYF.

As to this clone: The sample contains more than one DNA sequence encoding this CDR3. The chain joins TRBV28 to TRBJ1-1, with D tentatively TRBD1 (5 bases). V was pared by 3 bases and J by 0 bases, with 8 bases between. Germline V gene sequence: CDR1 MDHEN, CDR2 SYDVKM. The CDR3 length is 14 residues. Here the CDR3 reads CASSLGGMNTEAFF. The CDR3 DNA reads TGTGCCAGCAGTTTGGGGGGTATGAACACTGAAGCTTTCTTT.

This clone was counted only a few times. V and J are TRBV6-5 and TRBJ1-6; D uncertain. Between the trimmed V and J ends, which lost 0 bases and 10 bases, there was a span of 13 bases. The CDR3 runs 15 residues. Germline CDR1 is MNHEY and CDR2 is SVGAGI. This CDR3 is CASSYSLGTGSPLHF. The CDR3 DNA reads TGTGCCAGCAGTTACTCGCTAGGCACGGGGTCACCCCTCCACTTT.

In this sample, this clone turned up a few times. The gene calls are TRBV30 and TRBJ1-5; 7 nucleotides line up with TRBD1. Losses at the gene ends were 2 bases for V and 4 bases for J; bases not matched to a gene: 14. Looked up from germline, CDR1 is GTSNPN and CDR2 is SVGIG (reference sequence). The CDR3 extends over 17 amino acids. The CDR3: CAWSQGGRENRNQPQHF. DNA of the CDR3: TGTGCCTGGAGTCAGGGGGGCAGGGAGAATCGGAATCAGCCCCAGCATTTT.

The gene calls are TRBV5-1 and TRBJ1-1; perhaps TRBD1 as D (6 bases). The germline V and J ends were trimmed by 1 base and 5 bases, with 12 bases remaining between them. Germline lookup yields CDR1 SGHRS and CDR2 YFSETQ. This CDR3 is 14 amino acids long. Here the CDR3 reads CASSLSQGKTEAFF. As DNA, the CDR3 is TGCGCCAGCAGCTTGTCACAGGGTAAAACTGAAGCTTTCTTT.

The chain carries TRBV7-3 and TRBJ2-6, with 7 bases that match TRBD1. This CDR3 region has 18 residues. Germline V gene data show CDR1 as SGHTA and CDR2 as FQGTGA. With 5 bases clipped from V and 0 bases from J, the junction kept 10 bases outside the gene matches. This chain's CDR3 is CASSAGSQGSSGANVLTF. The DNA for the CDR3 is TGTGCCAGCAGCGCCGGATCACAGGGGTCCTCTGGGGCCAACGTCCTGACTTTC.

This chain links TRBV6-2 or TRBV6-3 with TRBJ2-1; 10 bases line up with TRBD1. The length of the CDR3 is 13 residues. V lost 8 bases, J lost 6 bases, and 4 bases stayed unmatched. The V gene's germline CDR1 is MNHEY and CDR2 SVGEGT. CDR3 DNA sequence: TGTGCCAGCGGCCGGGACAGGGGCAATGAGCAGTTCTTC. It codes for CASGRDRGNEQFF.

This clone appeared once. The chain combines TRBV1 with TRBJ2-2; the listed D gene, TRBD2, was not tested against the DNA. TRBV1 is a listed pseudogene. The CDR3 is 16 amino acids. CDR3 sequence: CTSSQDPPLERPELFF. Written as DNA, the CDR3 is TGCACCAGCAGCCAAGATCCCCCCCTAGAGCGTCCCGAGCTGTTTTTT.

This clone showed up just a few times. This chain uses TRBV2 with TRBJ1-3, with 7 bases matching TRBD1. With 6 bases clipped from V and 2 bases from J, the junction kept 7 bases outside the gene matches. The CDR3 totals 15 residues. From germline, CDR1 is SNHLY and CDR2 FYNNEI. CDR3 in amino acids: CASRTDREAGNTIYF. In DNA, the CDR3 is TGTGCCAGCAGAACCGACAGGGAAGCTGGAAACACCATATATTTT.